These 18 T cell receptor beta chains came from one sample sequenced in a study of graft-versus-host responses after intestinal transplantation. Sequencing used immunoSEQ multiplex PCR; TCRdb keeps in-frame clones, though not all of them. Among tens of thousands of clones listed, around 96% were seen once. The source material was PBMCs, sampled 16 days after intestinal transplant. The receptor source for this set is a human patient who received an intestinal transplant, so some T cells may come from the graft donor.

The rearrangement uses TRBV25-1 and TRBJ2-1, with D possibly being TRBD2 (6 bases). V lost 2 bases and J lost 4, with 12 bases in between. CDR1 is MGHDK and CDR2 is SYGVNS in the germline V gene. The CDR3 has 15 residues. The CDR3 region has the DNA TGTGCCAGCAGTGAAGGCAGAGGGACTTACAATGAGCAGTTCTTC. It encodes CASSEGRGTYNEQFF.

Concerning this clone itself: A junction end diverges from the germline sequence, so it may reflect a read error. This chain links TRBV7-7 with TRBJ2-2; 12 positions match TRBD2. This CDR3 contains 17 residues. The germline V gene has CDR1 SSHAT and CDR2 FNYEAQ (reference sequence). CDR3: CASSARLAGVRDGELFF. The CDR3 coding sequence is TGTGCTAGCAGCGCGCGACTAGCGGGAGTACGGGACGGGGAGCTGTTTTTT.

The chain has TRBV4-2 and TRBJ1-1; 7 bases align to TRBD1. CDR1 is LGHNA and CDR2 is YNFKEQ in the germline V gene. The length of the CDR3 is 16 residues. The junction had 5 bases not matched to a gene; V was cut back by 0 bases and J by 1 base. The CDR3 is CASSQEGTATNTEAFF. The CDR3 bases are TGTGCCAGCAGCCAAGAGGGGACAGCGACGAACACTGAAGCTTTCTTT.

The rearrangement links TRBV5-1 to TRBJ1-1; 7 nucleotides align to TRBD1. From germline, CDR1 is SGHRS and CDR2 YFSETQ. The length of the CDR3 is 14 residues. Losses at the gene ends were 4 bases for V and 7 bases for J; bases not matched to a gene: 10. CDR3 sequence: CASSPSGQVLEAFF. CDR3 in DNA: TGCGCCAGCAGCCCTTCTGGACAGGTCCTTGAAGCTTTCTTT.

The V call is TRBV28, the J call TRBJ1-3; unclear D gene. Germline CDR1 and CDR2: MDHEN and SYDVKM. V was clipped by 6 bases and J by 4 bases, with 7 bases between them. The CDR3 contains 12 residues. In nucleotides, the CDR3 is TGTGCCAGCAGAACGCCGGGAAACACCATATATTTT. Translated: CASRTPGNTIYF.

This chain joins TRBV7-9 and TRBJ1-2; D is possibly TRBD1 (6 bases). Trimming stripped 5 bases from V and 3 bases from J, with 16 bases between. In germline, CDR1 is SEHNR, CDR2 FQNEAQ (reference sequence). The CDR3 has 15 residues. This CDR3 is CASSVIQGGDYGYTF. The CDR3 DNA reads TGTGCCAGCAGCGTTATACAGGGAGGGGACTATGGCTACACCTTC. Combining the CDR3 with reference TRBV7-9 and TRBJ1-2 gives the whole variable domain DTGVSQNPRHKITKRGQNVTFRCDPISEHNRLYWYRQTLGQGPEFLTYFQNEAQLEKSRLLSDRFSAERPKGSFSTLEIQRTEQGDSAMYLCASSVIQGGDYGYTFGSGTRLTVV.

The chain joins TRBV19 to TRBJ2-3; the D call may be TRBD1 or TRBD2 (5 bases each). V was trimmed by 3 bases and J by 5 bases, leaving 12 bases between them. The CDR3 has 14 residues. Germline loops: CDR1 LNHDA, CDR2 SQIVND (reference sequence). The CDR3 DNA sequence: TGTGCCAGTAGTATCCCGGGAAGGGGAGATACGCAGTATTTT. Translated, it gives CASSIPGRGDTQYF.

The rearrangement uses TRBV19 and TRBJ2-6; D unclear. The CDR3 length is 15 residues. CDR1 and CDR2 (germline): LNHDA, SQIVND (reference sequence). V was shortened by 7 bases and J by 1 base, with 11 bases between the two germline ends. CDR3 loop: CASNYYGSGANVLTF. For the CDR3, the DNA is TGTGCCAGTAATTACTACGGGTCTGGGGCCAACGTCCTGACTTTC.

The chain uses TRBV28 and TRBJ1-4; D gene uncertain. The CDR3 spans 14 residues. The ends were cut back, 8 bases at V and 0 bases at J, with 10 bases in the middle. CDR1 is MDHEN and CDR2 is SYDVKM in the germline V gene. The DNA of the CDR3 is TGTGCCAGCGGTTGGACTGCAACTAATGAAAAACTGTTTTTT. It yields the protein CASGWTATNEKLFF.

As concerns this clone: This specimen includes other DNA sequences encoding the same CDR3. The rearrangement links TRBV7-9 to TRBJ1-4, with a possible D match to TRBD1 (5 bases). There are 14 residues in the CDR3. Germline V CDR1 and CDR2: SEHNR, FQNEAQ (reference sequence). V lost 5 bases, J lost 5 bases, and 12 bases lay in between. The CDR3 loop is CASSLVGENEKLFF. The CDR3, as DNA: TGTGCCAGCAGCCTAGTGGGGGAGAATGAAAAACTGTTTTTT.

This clone has just one count. The chain employs TRBV13 and TRBJ2-1; 11 nucleotides align to TRBD2. The CDR3 consists of 14 residues. V gave up 5 bases and J gave up 7 bases; unmatched junction bases: 4. The V gene's germline CDR1 is PRHDT and CDR2 FYEKMQ (reference sequence). The CDR3 spells CASSHRTSGNEQFF. The CDR3 nucleotides read TGTGCCAGCAGCCATCGGACTAGCGGGAATGAGCAGTTCTTC.

The chain joins TRBV29-1 to TRBJ2-7, with TRBD2 as a possible D gene (6 bases). The CDR3 consists of 16 residues. Germline V gene lookup returns CDR1 SQVTM and CDR2 ANQGSEA. Trimming removed 0 bases from V and 0 bases from J, with 15 bases in between. This CDR3 reads CSVEDRDAGHSYEQYF. The DNA for the CDR3 is TGCAGCGTTGAAGATCGAGATGCGGGGCACTCCTACGAGCAGTACTTC.

The chain is built from TRBV7-9 and TRBJ2-1; D is possibly TRBD1 (5 bases). The germline V gene encodes CDR1 SEHNR and CDR2 FQNEAQ (reference sequence). The CDR3 contains 15 residues. V was pared by 6 bases and J by 0 bases, with 12 bases between. The DNA of the CDR3 is TGTGCCAGCAGGACAGCTCGGAACTCCTACAATGAGCAGTTCTTC. Protein product: CASRTARNSYNEQFF.

CDR3 protein: CASSVASGSGNEQFF. CDR3 bases: TGTGCCAGCAGCGTAGCAAGCGGGAGCGGCAATGAGCAGTTCTTC. The rearrangement links TRBV9 to TRBJ2-1, with 8 bases that match TRBD2. V was clipped by 0 bases and J by 6 bases; unmatched bases: 5. The CDR3 totals 15 residues. Germline CDR1 is SGDLS and CDR2 is YYNGEE. Using reference TRBV9 and TRBJ2-1 for the parts outside the CDR3, the full variable domain is DSGVTQTPKHLITATGQRVTLRCSPRSGDLSVYWYQQSLDQGLQFLIQYYNGEERAKGNILERFSAQQFPDLHSELNLSSLELGDSALYFCASSVASGSGNEQFFGPGTRLTVL.

This clone was picked up one time. The rearrangement links TRBV5-8 to TRBJ2-7; D is undetermined. With 4 bases removed from V and 3 bases from J, the gap between germline ends came to 14 bases. CDR3 length: 14 residues. The V gene's germline CDR1 is SGHTS and CDR2 YDEGEE. CDR3 DNA: TGTGCCAGCAGCCCCAAGCTCCAGAACTACGAGCAGTACTTC. This sequence encodes CASSPKLQNYEQYF.

V and J are TRBV7-3 and TRBJ2-3, with a possible D match to TRBD2 (6 bases). V lost 5 bases and J 4 bases, leaving 16 bases between the germline ends. The germline V gene has CDR1 SGHTA and CDR2 FQGTGA. The CDR3 extends over 15 amino acids. CDR3 bases: TGTGCCAGCAGCGCCCGGTCCGGGAGTGCAGATACGCAGTATTTT. It specifies CASSARSGSADTQYF.

This chain uses TRBV5-4 with TRBJ2-2, with 9 nucleotides matching TRBD2. The germline V gene has CDR1 SGHNT and CDR2 YYREEE (reference sequence). J gave up 3 bases and V 9 bases, and 3 bases lay outside the gene matches. The length of the CDR3 is 13 residues. The CDR3 coding sequence is TGTGCCACGACTAGCGGATACACCGGGGAGCTGTTTTTT. Amino acid sequence: CATTSGYTGELFF.

The chain has TRBV6-5 and TRBJ2-1; TRBD1 matches at 8 bases. The CDR3 covers 15 residues. CDR1 is MNHEY and CDR2 is SVGAGI in the germline V gene. J was trimmed by 9 bases and V by 2 bases; bases with no gene match: 9. DNA of the CDR3: TGTGCCAGCAGTTACGCCCAGGGGGCAGGTGCTGAGCAGTTCTTC. Translated, it gives CASSYAQGAGAEQFF.